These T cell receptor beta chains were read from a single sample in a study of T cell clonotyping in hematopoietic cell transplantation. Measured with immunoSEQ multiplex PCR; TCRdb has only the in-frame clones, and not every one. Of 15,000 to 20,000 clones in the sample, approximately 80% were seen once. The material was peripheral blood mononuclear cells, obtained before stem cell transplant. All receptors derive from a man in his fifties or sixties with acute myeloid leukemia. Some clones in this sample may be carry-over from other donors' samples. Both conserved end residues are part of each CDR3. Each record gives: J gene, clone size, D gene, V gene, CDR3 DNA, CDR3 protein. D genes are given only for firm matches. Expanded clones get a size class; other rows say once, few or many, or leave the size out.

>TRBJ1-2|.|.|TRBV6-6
TGTGCCAGCAGTTACCCTCAGGGCGGTAACTATGGCTACACCTTC
CASSYPQGGNYGYTF
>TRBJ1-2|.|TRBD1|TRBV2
TGTGCCACCGGACAGGGGGGTGGCTACACCTTC
CATGQGGGYTF
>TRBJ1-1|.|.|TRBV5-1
TGCGCCAGCAGCTTTCAGATGAACACTGAAGCTTTCTTT
CASSFQMNTEAFF
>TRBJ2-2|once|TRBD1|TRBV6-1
TGTGCCAGCAGTAGACAGGGGGACGACACCGGGGAGCTGTTTTTT
CASSRQGDDTGELFF
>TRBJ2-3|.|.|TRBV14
TGTGCCAGCAGCCGTACTAGGGATACCTACACAGATACGCAGTATTTT
CASSRTRDTYTDTQYF
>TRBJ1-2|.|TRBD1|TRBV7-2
TGTGCCAGCAGCTCCCAGACAGGGGAGAGGTATGGCTACACCTTC
CASSSQTGERYGYTF
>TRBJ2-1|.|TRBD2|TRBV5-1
TGCGCCAGCAGCTTTGGGGGGGAAAAGGGTGAGCAGTTCTTC
CASSFGGEKGEQFF
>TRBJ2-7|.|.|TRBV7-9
TGTGCCAGCACCCCGGACTACGAGCAGTACTTC
CASTPDYEQYF
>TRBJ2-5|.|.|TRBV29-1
TGCAGTGTTGTAGGACTTAGGGTGTACCAAGAGACCCAGTACTTC
CSVVGLRVYQETQYF
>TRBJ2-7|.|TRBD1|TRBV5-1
TGCGCCAGCAGCCCCACCGGGGGACAGGGAGTTAGGCAGTACTTC
CASSPTGGQGVRQYF
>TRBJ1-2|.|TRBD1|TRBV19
TGTGCCAGTAGCACAGGGGGCGGACATGGCTACACCTTC
CASSTGGGHGYTF
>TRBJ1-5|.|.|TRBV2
TGTGCCAGCAGTGTCCCCGAGGGGGGTCAGCCCCAGCATTTT
CASSVPEGGQPQHF
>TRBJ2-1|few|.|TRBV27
TGTGCCAGCAGTCCTCTCGGGGATACGGGGGCCCGCAATGAGCAGTTCTTC
CASSPLGDTGARNEQFF
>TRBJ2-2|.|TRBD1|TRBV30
TGTGCCTGGAGGCCGGGACAGGGGATCGGGGAGCTGTTTTTT
CAWRPGQGIGELFF
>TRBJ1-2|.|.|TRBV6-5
TGTGCCAGCAGTTGGGGATCGGGCCTCGGAAATGGCTACACCTTC
CASSWGSGLGNGYTF
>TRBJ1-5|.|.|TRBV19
TGTGCCAGTAGTATGGGGGGAAGCAATCAGCCCCAGCATTTT
CASSMGGSNQPQHF
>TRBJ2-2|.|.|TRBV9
TGTGCCAGCAGCGTAAGATCGAACACCGGGGAGCTGTTTTTT
CASSVRSNTGELFF